A single sample is the source of the 30 T cell receptor beta chains below, sequenced in a study of blood T cell repertoires in COVID-19 (dated by TCRdb to about 2020). Library preparation employed the immunoSEQ multiplex PCR assay. Imported from immuneACCESS, the table was reduced by TCRdb to in-frame sequences with V and J called. These copies leave out some clones; in studies compared against another copy, an unresolved V gene accounts for under half, and the cause of the remainder is not known. The sample records approximately 340,000 clones, about four fifths of which are singletons. The biggest ten clones account for under 3% of the sample. The sequenced material came from peripheral blood. The receptors were sampled from a man aged 25-45 years with active or convalescent COVID-19.

The chain recombines TRBV29-1 with TRBJ2-1; the match to TRBD1 covers 8 bases. Trimming took 4 bases from V and 3 from J; bases not matched to a gene: 11. The CDR3 is made up of 16 amino acids. Germline loops: CDR1 SQVTM, CDR2 ANQGSEA. CDR3: CSVAPATGTGYNEQFF. CDR3 sequence (DNA): TGCAGCGTTGCGCCTGCTACAGGGACAGGCTACAATGAGCAGTTCTTC.

V gene TRBV19 combines with J gene TRBJ1-5, with TRBD1 matching over 8 bases. The germline V gene encodes CDR1 LNHDA and CDR2 SQIVND (reference sequence). The CDR3 contains 14 residues. V was clipped by 5 bases and J by 4 bases; unmatched bases: 4. The CDR3 DNA reads as TGTGCCAGTAGTGTAACAGGGGGAAATCAGCCCCAGCATTTT. Residues: CASSVTGGNQPQHF.

The V and J genes are TRBV21-1 and TRBJ2-7; no check of the table's D call, TRBD2, against the DNA was made. TRBV21-1 is shown as a pseudogene. This CDR3 spans 14 amino acids. In DNA, the CDR3 is TGTGCCAGCACCCGGGGCGGGGGGGCCTACGAGCAGTACTTC. Its protein is CASTRGGGAYEQYF.

The table lists this clone with a count of one. The chain combines TRBV11-3 with TRBJ1-1, with D possibly matching TRBD1 (5 bases). V lost 1 base and J lost 1, with 10 bases in between. CDR3 length: 15 amino acids. The V gene's germline CDR1 is SGHNT and CDR2 YENEEA. CDR3 coding DNA: TGTGCCAGCAGCTTAGCCGGCGGGGGGAACACTGAAGCTTTCTTT. Its translation: CASSLAGGGNTEAFF. The whole variable domain, remainder taken from reference TRBV11-3 and TRBJ1-1, is EAGVVQSPRYKIIEKKQPVAFWCNPISGHNTLYWYLQNLGQGPELLIRYENEEAVDDSQLPKDRFSAERLKGVDSTLKIQPAELGDSAVYLCASSLAGGGNTEAFFGQGTRLTVV.

The chain links TRBV6-5 to TRBJ1-1, with 7 nucleotides matching TRBD1. The ends lost 6 bases at V and 0 bases at J; junction bases unmatched: 7. The length of the CDR3 is 15 residues. In germline, CDR1 is MNHEY, CDR2 SVGAGI. The CDR3 spells CASSPDRRMNTEAFF. CDR3 DNA sequence: TGTGCCAGCAGCCCGGACAGGCGCATGAACACTGAAGCTTTCTTT.

The chain has TRBV6-2 or TRBV6-3 and TRBJ2-7, with D possibly matching TRBD2 (6 bases). The CDR3 is 18 amino acids. Looked up from germline, CDR1 is MNHEY and CDR2 is SVGEGT. Trimming removed 2 bases from V and 2 bases from J, with 22 bases in between. CDR3 protein: CASSYKGLWRVDPYEQYF. DNA of the CDR3: TGTGCCAGCAGTTACAAGGGACTTTGGCGGGTGGATCCCTACGAGCAGTACTTC.

The V gene is TRBV5-1, the J gene TRBJ2-3; 8 bases agree with TRBD1. The trim removed 4 bases at V and 2 bases at J, leaving 3 bases unmatched. The CDR3 totals 14 residues. Germline lookup yields CDR1 SGHRS and CDR2 YFSETQ. As DNA, the CDR3 is TGCGCCAGCAGCATGGACAGGGTCACAGATACGCAGTATTTT. Its protein is CASSMDRVTDTQYF.

The V call is TRBV5-1, the J call TRBJ2-2, with D possibly matching TRBD2 (5 bases). With 0 bases removed from V and 7 bases from J, the gap between germline ends came to 13 bases. Germline V gene sequence: CDR1 SGHRS, CDR2 YFSETQ. The CDR3 runs 15 residues. CDR3 protein: CASSLGAVGSGELFF. The DNA for the CDR3 is TGCGCCAGCAGCTTGGGAGCGGTGGGTAGCGGGGAGCTGTTTTTT.

The V and J genes are TRBV3-1 (or the pseudogene TRBV3-2) and TRBJ2-1; 7 bases match TRBD1. Per the germline V gene, CDR1 is LGHDT and CDR2 is YNNKEL (reference sequence). This CDR3 is built from 14 residues. With 6 bases clipped from V and 9 bases from J, the junction kept 11 bases outside the gene matches. DNA for the CDR3: TGTGCCAGCAGAGAGGGGGCTAGTTTCGGTGAGCAGTTCTTC. This codes for CASREGASFGEQFF.

This sequence joins TRBV29-1 and TRBJ1-2; no reliable D call. V gave up 0 bases and J gave up 7 bases, with 15 bases separating them. CDR3 length: 14 amino acids. Germline V gene sequence: CDR1 SQVTM, CDR2 ANQGSEA. The CDR3 region is CSVEDRIGEGGYTF. The CDR3 region has the DNA TGCAGCGTTGAAGATAGGATAGGCGAGGGTGGCTACACCTTC.

This chain connects TRBV15 to TRBJ2-2; D might be TRBD2 (5 bases). This CDR3 contains 15 residues. Germline CDR1 reads LNHNV; CDR2 reads YYDKDF (reference sequence). V dropped 1 base and J dropped 5 bases, with 11 bases sitting between them. The CDR3 bases are TGTGCCACCAGCAGAGCTTCCTCGGGGACCGGGGAGCTGTTTTTT. Its protein product is CATSRASSGTGELFF.

This sequence joins TRBV6-2 or TRBV6-3 and TRBJ1-6; TRBD1 aligns across 9 bases. Germline V gene sequence: CDR1 MNHEY, CDR2 SVGEGT. V shed 2 bases and J 9 bases; nucleotides not matched to a gene: 5. CDR3 length: 15 residues. The CDR3 protein is CASSYGTGGGSPLHF. The CDR3 coding sequence is TGTGCCAGCAGTTACGGTACAGGGGGCGGTTCACCCCTCCACTTT.

J is TRBJ1-2 and V is TRBV6-1; TRBD1 aligns across 7 bases. The length of the CDR3 is 15 residues. Germline-derived CDR1 and CDR2 are MNHNS and SASEGT. V lost 3 bases to trimming and J lost 9 bases; unmatched junction nucleotides: 13. CDR3 bases: TGTGCCAGCAGTGAGGGACAGTTCCTCGGAGAAAGCTACACCTTC. Protein sequence: CASSEGQFLGESYTF.

This chain joins TRBV5-1 and TRBJ2-7; tentatively, D is TRBD2 (6 bases). The CDR3 is 12 amino acids. Germline V gene data show CDR1 as SGHRS and CDR2 as YFSETQ. Trimming left V 3 bases short and J 7 bases short, with 11 bases between. The CDR3 region has the DNA TGCGCCAGCAGCTGGGACGGGAGTGAGCAGTACTTC. Protein sequence: CASSWDGSEQYF.

The chain employs TRBV2 and TRBJ1-1; D is unresolved. V lost 8 bases, J lost 1 base, and 14 bases lay in between. Germline V gene data show CDR1 as SNHLY and CDR2 as FYNNEI. The CDR3 totals 14 residues. The DNA of the CDR3 is TGTGCCAGCTGCGGACTGGAATCGAACACTGAAGCTTTCTTT. It codes for CASCGLESNTEAFF. The full variable domain, its missing parts supplied by reference TRBV2 and TRBJ1-1, is EPEVTQTPSHQVTQMGQEVILRCVPISNHLYFYWYRQILGQKVEFLVSFYNNEISEKSEIFDDQFSVERPDGSNFTLKIRSTKLEDSAMYFCASCGLESNTEAFFGQGTRLTVV.

The CDR3 DNA sequence: TGTGCCAGTAGACGCACCGGACAGCGAAATGAAAAACTGTTTTTT. Amino acids: CASRRTGQRNEKLFF. This rearrangement joins TRBV19 to TRBJ1-4, with D possibly being TRBD1 (6 bases). Germline lookup yields CDR1 LNHDA and CDR2 SQIVND (reference sequence). The CDR3 loop spans 15 amino acids. V was cut by 6 bases and J by 5 bases, with 16 bases left in between. The complete variable domain, with remaining parts taken from reference TRBV19 and TRBJ1-4, reads DGGITQSPKYLFRKEGQNVTLSCEQNLNHDAMYWYRQDPGQGLRLIYYSQIVNDFQKGDIAEGYSVSREKKESFPLTVTSAQKNPTAFYLCASRRTGQRNEKLFFGSGTQLSVL.

J is TRBJ2-2 and V is TRBV9; TRBD2 aligns across 14 bases. There are 16 residues in the CDR3. CDR1 SGDLS and CDR2 YYNGEE come from the germline V gene. Germline trimming cut 4 bases from V and 4 bases from J; bases unmatched to any gene: 3. The CDR3 here is CASSKTSGGATGELFF. CDR3 nucleotides: TGTGCCAGCAGCAAGACTAGCGGGGGGGCCACCGGGGAGCTGTTTTTT.

The chain couples TRBV2 to TRBJ2-1; 11 bases match TRBD2. CDR3 length: 14 amino acids. Germline assignment: CDR1 SNHLY and CDR2 FYNNEI. The junction had 9 bases not matched to a gene; V was cut back by 7 bases and J by 10 bases. In DNA form, the CDR3 reads TGTGCCAGCAAAGGGACTAGCGGTCTCCAGGAGCAGTTCTTC. Protein product: CASKGTSGLQEQFF.

The V and J genes are TRBV11-3 and TRBJ1-6; TRBD1 matches 9 bases. CDR1 SGHNT and CDR2 YENEEA come from the germline V gene. V shed 5 bases and J 8 bases; nucleotides not matched to a gene: 7. The CDR3 contains 15 residues. The CDR3 protein is CASSVRTGEHSPLHF. CDR3 sequence (DNA): TGTGCCAGCAGCGTTAGGACAGGGGAGCATTCACCCCTCCACTTT.

V and J are TRBV20-1 and TRBJ1-3; no clear D. The V gene's germline CDR1 is DFQATT and CDR2 SNEGSKA (reference sequence). Between the trimmed V and J ends, which lost 3 bases and 0 bases, there was a span of 9 bases. The CDR3 totals 14 residues. This CDR3 reads CSASTRISGNTIYF. The CDR3 DNA sequence: TGCAGTGCTAGTACCAGAATCTCTGGAAACACCATATATTTT.

Notes on this clone: Other DNA sequences in this sample translate to the same CDR3. The chain is built from TRBV7-2 and TRBJ2-5; D remains unclear. Germline CDR1 and CDR2: SGHTA and FQGNSA. CDR3 size: 11 residues. Trimming pared 4 bases from V and 2 bases from J, leaving 2 bases between. DNA for the CDR3: TGTGCCAGCAGCTCGCAAGAGACCCAGTACTTC. It encodes CASSSQETQYF.

The V call is TRBV7-2, the J call TRBJ1-1; TRBD1 matches at 7 bases. Per germline, CDR1 SGHTA and CDR2 FQGNSA. The CDR3 covers 15 residues. The V segment lost 5 bases and the J segment 11 bases; nucleotides outside the gene matches: 17. The CDR3 DNA sequence: TGTGCCAGCAGCCTCATAGTTCTGGATAACAGGGGTGCTTTCTTT. This sequence encodes CASSLIVLDNRGAFF. Complete variable domain (other parts from reference TRBV7-2 and TRBJ1-1): GAGVSQSPSNKVTEKGKDVELRCDPISGHTALYWYRQSLGQGLEFLIYFQGNSAPDKSGLPSDRFSAERTGGSVSTLTIQRTQQEDSAVYLCASSLIVLDNRGAFFGQGTRLTVV.

CDR3 bases: TGCGCCAGCAGTCAATACGAGACAGGGGCTTCACCCCTCCACTTT. Protein sequence: CASSQYETGASPLHF. This chain links TRBV23-1 with TRBJ1-6; 8 positions agree with TRBD1. TRBV23-1 is labeled an ORF, and its function is uncertain. J gave up 9 bases and V 1 base, and 5 bases lay outside the gene matches. This CDR3 comprises 15 residues.

The chain links TRBV27 to TRBJ2-3; 15 bases line up with TRBD2. The germline gives CDR1 MNHEY, CDR2 SMNVEV (reference sequence). J was trimmed by 6 bases and V by 5 bases; bases with no gene match: 9. The CDR3 is 17 residues long. The CDR3 region has the DNA TGTGCCAGCAGTCTCGGACTAGCGGGAGGGATTTACGATACGCAGTATTTT. The encoded protein is CASSLGLAGGIYDTQYF.

The chain couples TRBV18 to TRBJ2-5, with TRBD2 matching 8 bases. Trimming cost V 2 bases and J 3 bases; bases outside gene matches: 5. This CDR3 contains 15 residues. CDR1 and CDR2 (germline): KGHSH, LQKENI. In DNA form, the CDR3 reads TGTGCCAGCTCACCATATGGGACTAGAGAAGAGACCCAGTACTTC. Amino acid sequence: CASSPYGTREETQYF. Combining the CDR3 with reference TRBV18 and TRBJ2-5 gives the whole variable domain NAGVMQNPRHLVRRRGQEARLRCSPMKGHSHVYWYRQLPEEGLKFMVYLQKENIIDESGMPKERFSAEFPKEGPSILRIQQVVRGDSAAYFCASSPYGTREETQYFGPGTRLLVL.

V and J are TRBV9 and TRBJ2-7; 11 bases are a match to TRBD1. Germline trimming cut 10 bases from V and 1 base from J; bases unmatched to any gene: 4. Germline CDR1 reads SGDLS; CDR2 reads YYNGEE. The CDR3 has 13 amino acids. CDR3 sequence (DNA): TGTGCCTCCGGACAGGGGGCTTCCTACGAGCAGTACTTC. It translates to CASGQGASYEQYF.

The chain recombines TRBV10-2 with TRBJ2-7, with D unresolved. Germline values: CDR1 WSHSY, CDR2 SAAADI. The CDR3 runs to 14 residues. With 4 bases removed from V and 6 bases from J, the gap between germline ends came to 16 bases. The CDR3 region is CASSVWALSSEQYF. CDR3 DNA sequence: TGCGCCAGCAGTGTGTGGGCCTTATCGAGCGAGCAGTACTTC.

This chain connects TRBV27 to TRBJ2-7; perhaps TRBD2 as D (5 bases). Germline CDR1 and CDR2: MNHEY and SMNVEV (reference sequence). The CDR3 contains 14 residues. The germline V and J ends were trimmed by 3 bases and 4 bases, with 13 bases remaining between them. CDR3 loop: CASSLSGSSYEQYF. CDR3 sequence (DNA): TGTGCCAGCAGTTTGTCGGGGAGTTCGTACGAGCAGTACTTC.

J is TRBJ1-1 and V is TRBV19; TRBD1 aligns across 9 bases. This CDR3 spans 14 amino acids. Losses at the gene ends were 3 bases for V and 8 bases for J; bases not matched to a gene: 7. Germline CDR1 LNHDA, CDR2 SQIVND (reference sequence). Here the CDR3 reads CASSIGVGTGEAFF. The DNA for the CDR3 is TGTGCCAGTAGTATTGGTGTCGGGACAGGGGAAGCTTTCTTT.

J is TRBJ2-1 and V is TRBV4-1, with D uncertain. The germline gives CDR1 MGHRA, CDR2 YSYEKL. The V end lost 1 base, the J end lost 10 bases, and 17 bases lay between the germline ends. CDR3 size: 15 residues. CDR3 loop: CASSQGVALSREQFF. DNA of the CDR3: TGCGCCAGCAGCCAAGGTGTCGCCCTAAGCCGCGAGCAGTTCTTC.